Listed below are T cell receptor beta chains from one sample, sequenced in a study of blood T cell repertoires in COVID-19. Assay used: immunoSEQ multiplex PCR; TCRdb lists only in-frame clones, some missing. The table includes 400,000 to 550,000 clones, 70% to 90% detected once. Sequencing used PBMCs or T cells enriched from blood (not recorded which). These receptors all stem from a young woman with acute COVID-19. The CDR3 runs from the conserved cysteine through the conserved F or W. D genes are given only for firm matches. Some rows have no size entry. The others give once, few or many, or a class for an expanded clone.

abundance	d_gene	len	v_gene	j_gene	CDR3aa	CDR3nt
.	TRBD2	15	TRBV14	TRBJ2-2	CASSQSLAGAGELFF	TGTGCCAGCAGCCAATCACTAGCGGGAGCTGGGGAGCTGTTTTTT
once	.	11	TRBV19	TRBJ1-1	CASSIAGEAFF	TGTGCCAGTAGTATCGCAGGGGAAGCTTTCTTT
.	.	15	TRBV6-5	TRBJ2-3	CASSTSGSGTDTQYF	TGTGCCAGCAGTACCTCAGGGTCCGGCACAGATACGCAGTATTTT
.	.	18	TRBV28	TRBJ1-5	CASSLAHRVGNSNQPQHF	TGTGCCAGCAGTTTAGCCCACAGGGTTGGGAATAGCAATCAGCCCCAGCATTTT
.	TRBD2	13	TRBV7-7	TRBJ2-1	CASSSGGAGEQFF	TGTGCTAGCAGTAGCGGGGGGGCGGGTGAGCAGTTCTTC
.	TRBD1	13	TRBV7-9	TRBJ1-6	CATLGQGDSPLHF	TGTGCCACCTTGGGACAGGGAGATTCACCCCTCCACTTT
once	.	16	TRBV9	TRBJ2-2	CASSVGQGRETGELFF	TGTGCCAGCAGCGTAGGACAGGGGAGGGAAACCGGGGAGCTGTTTTTT
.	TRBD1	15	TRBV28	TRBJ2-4	CASSFRGTGKNIQYF	TGTGCCAGCAGTTTCCGCGGGACAGGCAAAAACATTCAGTACTTC
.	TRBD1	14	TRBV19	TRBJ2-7	CASSIVGGGWEQYF	TGTGCCAGTAGTATAGTAGGGGGCGGATGGGAGCAGTACTTC
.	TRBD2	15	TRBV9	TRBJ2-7	CASSVGQREFDEQYF	TGTGCCAGCAGCGTAGGGCAGCGGGAGTTCGACGAGCAGTACTTC
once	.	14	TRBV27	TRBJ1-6	CASSLPGLGSPLHF	TGTGCCAGCAGTTTACCAGGGTTGGGGTCACCCCTCCACTTT
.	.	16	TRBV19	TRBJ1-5	CASSYRTGFGNQPQHF	TGTGCCAGTAGTTATCGCACAGGGTTTGGGAATCAGCCCCAGCATTTT
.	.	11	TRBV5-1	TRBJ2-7	CASRRENEQYF	TGCGCCAGTCGCCGGGAGAACGAGCAGTACTTC
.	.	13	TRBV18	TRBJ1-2	CASSHEIGVGYTF	TGTGCCAGCTCACACGAGATCGGGGTTGGCTACACCTTC
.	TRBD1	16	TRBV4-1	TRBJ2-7	CASSPQARTGVYEQYF	TGCGCCAGCAGCCCCCAAGCAAGGACAGGGGTGTACGAGCAGTACTTC
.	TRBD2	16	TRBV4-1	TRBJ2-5	CASSQVSGARQETQYF	TGCGCCAGCAGCCAAGTCAGCGGGGCCCGCCAAGAGACCCAGTACTTC
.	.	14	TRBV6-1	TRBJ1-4	CASSDGRSNEKLFF	TGTGCCAGCAGTGATGGCAGGTCTAATGAAAAACTGTTTTTT
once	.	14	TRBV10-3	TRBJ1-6	CAIRISTVDSPLHF	TGTGCCATCAGGATTTCCACAGTGGATTCACCCCTCCACTTT
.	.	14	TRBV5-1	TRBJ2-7	CASSLASSTYEQYF	TGCGCCAGCAGCTTGGCTTCCAGTACCTACGAGCAGTACTTC
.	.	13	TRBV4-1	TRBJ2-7	CASSQDGRAEQYF	TGCGCCAGCAGCCAAGACGGTAGAGCCGAGCAGTACTTC
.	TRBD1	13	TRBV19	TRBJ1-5	CASSGQARQPQHF	TGTGCCAGTAGCGGACAGGCTAGGCAGCCCCAGCATTTT
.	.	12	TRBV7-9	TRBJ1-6	CASSLSVSPLHF	TGTGCCAGCAGCTTATCGGTTTCACCCCTCCACTTT
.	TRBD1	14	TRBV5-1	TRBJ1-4	CASSPGQGGEKLFF	TGCGCCAGCAGCCCGGGACAGGGGGGCGAAAAACTGTTTTTT
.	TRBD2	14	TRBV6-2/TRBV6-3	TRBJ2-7	CASSPVVAGDEQYF	TGTGCCAGCAGCCCCGTGGTAGCGGGAGACGAGCAGTACTTC
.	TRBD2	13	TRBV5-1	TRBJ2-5	CASSSGGQETQYF	TGCGCCAGCAGCTCGGGAGGACAAGAGACCCAGTACTTC
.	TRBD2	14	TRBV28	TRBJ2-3	CASSQTSGTDTQYF	TGTGCCAGCAGCCAGACTAGCGGTACAGATACGCAGTATTTT
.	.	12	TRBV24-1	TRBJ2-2	CATSDVTGELFF	TGTGCCACCAGTGACGTCACCGGGGAGCTGTTTTTT
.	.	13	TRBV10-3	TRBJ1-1	CAISERLNTEAFF	TGTGCCATCAGTGAGCGGTTAAACACTGAAGCTTTCTTT
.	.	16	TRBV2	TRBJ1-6	CASSETPGRVDSPLHF	TGTGCCAGCAGTGAAACCCCGGGAAGGGTGGATTCACCCCTCCACTTT
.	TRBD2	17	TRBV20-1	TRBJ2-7	CSASGRDSGRVTYEQYF	TGCAGTGCTAGTGGCAGGGATAGCGGGAGGGTTACCTACGAGCAGTACTTC
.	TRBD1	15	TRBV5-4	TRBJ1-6	CASSLEGGKVSPLHF	TGTGCCAGCAGCTTGGAAGGGGGCAAGGTCTCACCCCTCCACTTT
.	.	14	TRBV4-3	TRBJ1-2	CASSPLQTNYGYTF	TGCGCCAGCAGCCCTTTACAGACTAACTATGGCTACACCTTC
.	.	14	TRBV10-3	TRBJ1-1	CAISEGRVYTEAFF	TGTGCCATCAGTGAGGGCAGGGTGTACACTGAAGCTTTCTTT
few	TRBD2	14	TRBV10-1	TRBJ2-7	CASRSSGPSYEQYF	TGCGCCAGCAGGTCTAGCGGGCCGTCCTACGAGCAGTACTTC
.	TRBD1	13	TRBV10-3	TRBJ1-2	CATSWGQGDGYTF	TGTGCCACAAGTTGGGGACAGGGCGATGGCTACACCTTC
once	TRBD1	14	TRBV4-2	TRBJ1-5	CASSPGTDNQPQHF	TGTGCCAGCAGCCCCGGGACAGACAATCAGCCCCAGCATTTT
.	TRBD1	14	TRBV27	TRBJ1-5	CASSHGQGNQPQHF	TGTGCCAGCAGTCACGGACAGGGGAATCAGCCCCAGCATTTT
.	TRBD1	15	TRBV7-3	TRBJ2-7	CASSPGQGRGYEQYF	TGTGCCAGCAGCCCCGGACAGGGGAGAGGCTACGAGCAGTACTTC
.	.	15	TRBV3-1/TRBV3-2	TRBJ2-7	CASSQDRDNTYEQYF	TGTGCCAGCAGCCAAGATCGGGACAACACATACGAGCAGTACTTC
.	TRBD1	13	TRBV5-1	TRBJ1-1	CASRQNGQGEAFF	TGCGCCAGCAGACAGAACGGACAGGGTGAAGCTTTCTTT
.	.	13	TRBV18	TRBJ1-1	CASSRGSRTEAFF	TGTGCCAGCTCTCGAGGCTCCCGGACTGAAGCTTTCTTT
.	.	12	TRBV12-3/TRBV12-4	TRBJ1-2	CASSPGIHGYTF	TGTGCCAGCAGTCCCGGGATTCATGGCTACACCTTC
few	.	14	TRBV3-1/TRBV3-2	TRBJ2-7	CASSQDLPSKGQYF	TGTGCCAGCAGCCAAGATCTCCCTAGCAAAGGGCAGTACTTC
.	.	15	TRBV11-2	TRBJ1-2	CASSSTRGFPPSYTF	TGTGCCAGCAGCTCAACAAGGGGTTTTCCGCCATCCTACACCTTC
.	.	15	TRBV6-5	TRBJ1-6	CASSYGQLVNSPLHF	TGTGCCAGCAGTTACGGACAGCTAGTAAATTCACCCCTCCACTTT
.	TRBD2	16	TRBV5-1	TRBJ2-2	CASSLRLAENTGELFF	TGCGCCAGCAGCTTGCGCCTAGCGGAGAACACCGGGGAGCTGTTTTTT
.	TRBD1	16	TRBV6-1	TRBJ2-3	CASSARKDRGGDTQYF	TGTGCCAGCAGTGCCCGAAAGGACAGGGGGGGAGATACGCAGTATTTT
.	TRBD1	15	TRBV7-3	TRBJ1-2	CASSLRPGGDYGYTF	TGTGCCAGCAGCTTAAGACCAGGGGGCGACTATGGCTACACCTTC
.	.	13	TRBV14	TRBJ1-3	CASSRSSWNTIYF	TGTGCCAGCAGCCGATCAAGCTGGAACACCATATATTTT
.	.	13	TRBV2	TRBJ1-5	CASALRRNQPQHF	TGTGCCAGCGCCCTACGGAGAAATCAGCCCCAGCATTTT
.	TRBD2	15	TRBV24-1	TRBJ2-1	CATGRGAGGPDEQFF	TGTGCCACCGGGAGGGGAGCGGGAGGGCCGGATGAGCAGTTCTTC
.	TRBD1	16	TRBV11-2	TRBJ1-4	CASSHLTGATNEKLFF	TGTGCCAGCAGCCATCTCACAGGGGCAACTAATGAAAAACTGTTTTTT
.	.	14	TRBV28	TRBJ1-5	CASSSGQLNQPQHF	TGTGCCAGCAGTTCAGGACAGCTAAATCAGCCCCAGCATTTT